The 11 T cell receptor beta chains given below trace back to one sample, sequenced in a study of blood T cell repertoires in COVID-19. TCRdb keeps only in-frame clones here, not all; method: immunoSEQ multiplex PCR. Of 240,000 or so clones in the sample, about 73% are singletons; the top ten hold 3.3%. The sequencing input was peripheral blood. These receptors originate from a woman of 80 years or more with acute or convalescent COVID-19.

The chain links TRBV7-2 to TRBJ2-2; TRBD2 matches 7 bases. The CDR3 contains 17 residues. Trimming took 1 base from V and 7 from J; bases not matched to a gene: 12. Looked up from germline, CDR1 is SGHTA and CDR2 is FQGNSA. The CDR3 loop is CASSLGRAGLRGGELFF. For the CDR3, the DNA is TGTGCCAGCAGCTTAGGTCGAGCGGGGCTAAGGGGCGGGGAGCTGTTTTTT.

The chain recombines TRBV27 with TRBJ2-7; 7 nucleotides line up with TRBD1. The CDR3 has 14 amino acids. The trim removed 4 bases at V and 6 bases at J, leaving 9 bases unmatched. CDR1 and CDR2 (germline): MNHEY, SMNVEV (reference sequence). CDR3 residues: CASSSQGLGLEQYF. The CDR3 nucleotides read TGTGCCAGCAGTTCACAGGGGTTGGGGCTCGAGCAGTACTTC.

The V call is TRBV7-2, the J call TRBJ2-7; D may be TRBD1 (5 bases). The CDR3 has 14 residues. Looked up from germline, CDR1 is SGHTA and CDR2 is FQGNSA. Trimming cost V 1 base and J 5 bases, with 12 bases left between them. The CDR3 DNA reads TGTGCCAGCAGCTTAGTGGCAGGGTACAACGAGCAGTACTTC. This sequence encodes CASSLVAGYNEQYF.

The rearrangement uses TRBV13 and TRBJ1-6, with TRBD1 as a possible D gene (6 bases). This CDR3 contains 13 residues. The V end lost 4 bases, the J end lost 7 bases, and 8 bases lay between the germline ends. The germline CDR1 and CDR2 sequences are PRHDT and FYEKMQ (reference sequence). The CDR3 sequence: CASSSGQNSPLHF. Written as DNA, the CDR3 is TGTGCCAGCAGCTCCGGACAGAATTCACCCCTCCACTTT.

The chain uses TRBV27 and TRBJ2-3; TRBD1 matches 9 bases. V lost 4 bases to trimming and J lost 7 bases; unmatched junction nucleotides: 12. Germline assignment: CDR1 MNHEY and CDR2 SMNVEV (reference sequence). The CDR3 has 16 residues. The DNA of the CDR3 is TGTGCCAGCAGTTCACCCCGAGGACAGGGGCAACATACGCAGTATTTT. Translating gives CASSSPRGQGQHTQYF.

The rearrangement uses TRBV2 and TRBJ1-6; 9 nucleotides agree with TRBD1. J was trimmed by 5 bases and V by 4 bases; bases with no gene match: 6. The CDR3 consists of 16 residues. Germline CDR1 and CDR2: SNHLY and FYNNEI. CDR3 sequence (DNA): TGTGCCAGCAGTGGCCCTGGGACAGGGCATAATTCACCCCTCCACTTT. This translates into CASSGPGTGHNSPLHF.

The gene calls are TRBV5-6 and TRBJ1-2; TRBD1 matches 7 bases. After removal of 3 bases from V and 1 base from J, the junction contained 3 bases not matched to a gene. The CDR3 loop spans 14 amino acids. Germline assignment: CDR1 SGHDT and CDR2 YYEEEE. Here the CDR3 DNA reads TGTGCCAGCAGCTGGGACAGAGGTAACTATGGCTACACCTTC. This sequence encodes CASSWDRGNYGYTF.

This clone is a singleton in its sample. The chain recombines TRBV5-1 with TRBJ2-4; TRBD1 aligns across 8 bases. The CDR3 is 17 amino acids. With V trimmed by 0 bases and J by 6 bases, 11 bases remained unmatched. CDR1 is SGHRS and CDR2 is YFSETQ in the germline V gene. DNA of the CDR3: TGCGCCAGCAGCTTGGGAGGGGTAACAGGGGGTCGAAACATTCAGTACTTC. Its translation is CASSLGGVTGGRNIQYF.

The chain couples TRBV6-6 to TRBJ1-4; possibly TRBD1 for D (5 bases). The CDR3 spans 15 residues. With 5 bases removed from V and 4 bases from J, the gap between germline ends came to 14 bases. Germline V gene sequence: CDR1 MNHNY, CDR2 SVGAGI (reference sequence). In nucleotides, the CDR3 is TGTGCCAGCAGTCTTACAGGCTTAAGTAATGAAAAACTGTTTTTT. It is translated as CASSLTGLSNEKLFF.

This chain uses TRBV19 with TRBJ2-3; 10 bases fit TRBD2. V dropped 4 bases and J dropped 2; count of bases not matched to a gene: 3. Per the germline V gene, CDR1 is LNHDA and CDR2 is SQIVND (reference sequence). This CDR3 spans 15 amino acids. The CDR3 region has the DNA TGTGCCAGTAGTAAAAGCGGGAGGGTCACAGATACGCAGTATTTT. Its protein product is CASSKSGRVTDTQYF. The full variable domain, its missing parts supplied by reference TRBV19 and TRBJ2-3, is DGGITQSPKYLFRKEGQNVTLSCEQNLNHDAMYWYRQDPGQGLRLIYYSQIVNDFQKGDIAEGYSVSREKKESFPLTVTSAQKNPTAFYLCASSKSGRVTDTQYFGPGTRLTVL.

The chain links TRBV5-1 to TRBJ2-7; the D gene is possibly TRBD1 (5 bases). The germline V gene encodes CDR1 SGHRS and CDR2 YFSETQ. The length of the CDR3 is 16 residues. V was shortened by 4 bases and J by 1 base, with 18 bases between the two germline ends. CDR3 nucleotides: TGCGCCAGCAGCCCCTCCCAGGGAAGCCTTTCCTACGAGCAGTACTTC. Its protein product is CASSPSQGSLSYEQYF. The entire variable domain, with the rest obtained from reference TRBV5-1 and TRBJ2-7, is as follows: KAGVTQTPRYLIKTRGQQVTLSCSPISGHRSVSWYQQTPGQGLQFLFEYFSETQRNKGNFPGRFSGRQFSNSRSEMNVSTLELGDSALYLCASSPSQGSLSYEQYFGPGTRLTVT.